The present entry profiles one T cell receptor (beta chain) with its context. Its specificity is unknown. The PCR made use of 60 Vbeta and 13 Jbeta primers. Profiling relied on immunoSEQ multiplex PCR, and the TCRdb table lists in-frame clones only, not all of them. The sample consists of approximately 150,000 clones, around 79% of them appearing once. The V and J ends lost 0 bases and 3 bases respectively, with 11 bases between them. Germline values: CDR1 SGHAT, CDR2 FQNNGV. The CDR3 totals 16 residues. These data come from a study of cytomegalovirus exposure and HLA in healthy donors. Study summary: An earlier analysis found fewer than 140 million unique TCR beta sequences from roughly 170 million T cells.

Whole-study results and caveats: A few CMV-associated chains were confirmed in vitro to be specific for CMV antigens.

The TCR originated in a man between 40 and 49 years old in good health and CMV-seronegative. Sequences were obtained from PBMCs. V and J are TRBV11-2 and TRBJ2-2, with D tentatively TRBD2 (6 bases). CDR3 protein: CASSLEAGGHTGELFF. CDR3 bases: TGTGCCAGCAGCTTAGAAGCTGGAGGGCACACCGGGGAGCTGTTTTTT.